Listed below are T cell receptor beta chains from one sample, sequenced in a study of OX40 agonist ivuxolimab in advanced cancers. Data came from immunoSEQ multiplex PCR; TCRdb stores just in-frame clones and leaves some out. The sample holds 55,000 to 70,000 clones, about 83% seen once. Material: CD4+ or CD8+ T cells sorted from blood, obtained in a trial of the OX40 agonist ivuxolimab. These receptor sequences come from an adult with an advanced solid tumor such as melanoma, head and neck, liver or kidney cancer. CDR3s include the opening cysteine and the closing phenylalanine or tryptophan. The D gene is left open where the match is weak. The size of a clone is reported for some rows only, either as once, few or many, or as a class for expanded clones.

. TRBJ2-7 15 medium-sized TRBV6-5 TGTGCCAGCAGTTACTCAGTCCATCAAGGCCACGAGCAGTACTTC CASSYSVHQGHEQYF
. TRBJ2-3 16 few TRBV5-4 TGTGCCAGCGGCAAACTCCTGGGGGGGCTCTCAGATACGCAGTATTTT CASGKLLGGLSDTQYF
. TRBJ2-1 15 . TRBV4-1 TGCGCCAGCAGCTGGGGGCAGGGGTTCTACAATGAGCAGTTCTTC CASSWGQGFYNEQFF
TRBD1 TRBJ1-5 16 . TRBV19 TGTGCCAGTAGTATCCCCTCGACAGGGGTAAATCAGCCCCAGCATTTT CASSIPSTGVNQPQHF
. TRBJ1-6 15 . TRBV19 TGTGCCAGTAGATCCCGGAGCTCCTATAATTCACCCCTCCACTTT CASRSRSSYNSPLHF
. TRBJ1-1 17 . TRBV7-8 TGTGCCAGCAGCTTAGAATTCTCTGGACGGGGTCGAGGTGAGACTTTCTTT CASSLEFSGRGRGETFF
. TRBJ2-5 14 few TRBV6-1 TGTGCCAGCAGTGTATTGTCAACCCAAGAGACCCAGTACTTC CASSVLSTQETQYF
TRBD1 TRBJ2-1 14 . TRBV11-3 TGTGCCAGCAGCGAGCGACAGGGCTACAATGAGCAGTTCTTC CASSERQGYNEQFF
. TRBJ1-6 14 once TRBV28 TGTGCCAGCAGTTTGGGGCAGGGAAATTCACCCCTCCACTTT CASSLGQGNSPLHF
TRBD2 TRBJ2-2 16 . TRBV6-6 TGTGCCAGCAGTTACTGGGGTAGCGGGAGCGCCGGGGAGCTGTTTTTT CASSYWGSGSAGELFF
. TRBJ2-5 12 . TRBV28 TGTGCCAGCAGTAGTATTGGAGAGACCCAGTACTTC CASSSIGETQYF
. TRBJ2-3 16 . TRBV9 TGTGCCAGCAGCGTCGCGCTGGGGGACCCCACGGATACGCAGTATTTT CASSVALGDPTDTQYF
. TRBJ2-3 14 . TRBV6-5 TGTGCCAGCAGATCCACAGGGCGCGCAGATACGCAGTATTTT CASRSTGRADTQYF
. TRBJ1-4 12 . TRBV28 TGTGCCAGCAGTCCTCTTGGAGATGAACTGTTTTTT CASSPLGDELFF
. TRBJ2-7 12 . TRBV6-5 TGTGCCAGCAGCCCTAGCGACTACGAGCAGTACTTC CASSPSDYEQYF
TRBD1 TRBJ1-1 15 . TRBV19 TGTGCCAGTATTTGGACAGGGGGCGAGAACACTGAAGCTTTCTTT CASIWTGGENTEAFF
. TRBJ1-1 17 . TRBV18 TGTGCCAGCTCCACCCGAGTAAGCCGGTCGTTGAACACTGAAGCTTTCTTT CASSTRVSRSLNTEAFF
TRBD1 TRBJ2-7 15 . TRBV10-3 TGTGCCACCTGGGACCCGGGACAGGCGGCGGGGGAGCAGTACTTC CATWDPGQAAGEQYF
TRBD1 TRBJ1-5 15 . TRBV28 TGTGCCAGCAGTCCCGGGACAGGGTTCCATCAGCCCCAGCATTTT CASSPGTGFHQPQHF
TRBD2 TRBJ2-5 14 . TRBV4-2 TGTGCCAGCAGCCAAGGACTAGCGGGGGAGACCCAGTACTTC CASSQGLAGETQYF
TRBD1 TRBJ1-6 18 . TRBV27 TGTGCCAGCAGTCCCCGCTCCCCGGACAGGGGCCGGTATTCACCCCTCCACTTT CASSPRSPDRGRYSPLHF
. TRBJ2-3 16 . TRBV23-1 TGCGCCAGCAGTCAAGTCGAACGGGGTTTCACAGATACGCAGTATTTT CASSQVERGFTDTQYF
. TRBJ1-2 14 . TRBV18 TGTGCCAGCTCACCCCCCGGGGACGGTAGTGGCTACACCTTC CASSPPGDGSGYTF
TRBD1 TRBJ1-6 15 . TRBV6-1 TGTGCCAGCAGTGAAGCGACAGGGGGATATTCACCCCTCCACTTT CASSEATGGYSPLHF
. TRBJ2-6 16 . TRBV7-9 TGTGCCAGCAGGGAGGGCACGCATTCTGGGGCCAACGTCCTGACTTTC CASREGTHSGANVLTF
TRBD1 TRBJ2-1 14 . TRBV2 TGTGCCAGCATGTCCGGGACAGGGGGCTTTGAGCAGTTCTTC CASMSGTGGFEQFF
. TRBJ1-4 15 . TRBV7-9 TGTGCCAGCAGCCCTCGTGGCAGCGAAACGGGAAAACTGTTTTTT CASSPRGSETGKLFF
. TRBJ2-1 15 . TRBV7-9 TGTGCCAGCAGCCAAGTATCCGGAGACTACAATGAGCAGTTCTTC CASSQVSGDYNEQFF
. TRBJ1-6 16 . TRBV6-4 TGTGCCAGCAGTGTAGCAGGGCAACCTTATAATTCACCCCTCCACTTT CASSVAGQPYNSPLHF
. TRBJ2-1 13 . TRBV5-1 TGCGCCAGCAGCTTGGATTGGGGACGTGAGCAGTTCTTC CASSLDWGREQFF
. TRBJ1-1 13 . TRBV18 TGTGCCAGCTCTGAGGGGTGGAACACTGAAGCTTTCTTT CASSEGWNTEAFF
. TRBJ1-1 15 . TRBV4-2 TGTGCCAGCAGCCAAGCCCCGACAGCGAACACTGAAGCTTTCTTT CASSQAPTANTEAFF
TRBD1 TRBJ1-4 13 . TRBV6-1 TGTGCCAGCACCCTTGACAGGGAGGAAAAACTGTTTTTT CASTLDREEKLFF
TRBD1 TRBJ1-6 15 . TRBV28 TGTGCCAGTGCGGGGGGACAGGCCGAGGGTTCACCCCTCCACTTT CASAGGQAEGSPLHF
. TRBJ2-7 12 . TRBV11-2 TGTGCCAGCAGGGCGGCCTCCTACGAGCAGTACTTC CASRAASYEQYF
TRBD2 TRBJ2-1 16 . TRBV10-3 TGTGCCATCAGTGACCCGGGACTAGCGGGGGGTAATGAGCAGTTCTTC CAISDPGLAGGNEQFF
TRBD2 TRBJ2-7 15 . TRBV7-2 TGTGCCAGCAGCCCGGGACTAGCGGGTATATACGAGCAGTACTTC CASSPGLAGIYEQYF
TRBD2 TRBJ2-3 16 once TRBV2 TGTGCCAGCAGTGCGACTAGCGGGGGGGCCTCGAATACGCAGTATTTT CASSATSGGASNTQYF
. TRBJ2-5 12 once TRBV13 TGTGCCAGCGGACAGCGGCAAGAGACCCAGTACTTC CASGQRQETQYF
. TRBJ2-3 14 . TRBV28 TGTGCCAGCAGTCCTACGGGCCGGGCAGATACGCAGTATTTT CASSPTGRADTQYF
. TRBJ2-1 13 . TRBV27 TGTGCCAGCAGTATCGGGACCTACAATGAGCAGTTCTTC CASSIGTYNEQFF
. TRBJ1-3 20 few TRBV10-1 TGCGCCAGCTTCGGGTTCCCCCCGGCCAGGTGGGAAGACGGGGGAAACACCATATATTTT CASFGFPPARWEDGGNTIYF
TRBD1 TRBJ1-2 16 . TRBV6-1 TGTGCCAGCAGTGAAAGGGACAGGATATCGCTCTATGGCTACACCTTC CASSERDRISLYGYTF
TRBD1 TRBJ1-6 15 . TRBV4-1 TGCGCCAGCAGCCAAGAGGGGCAGGGGGGGTCACCCCTCCACTTT CASSQEGQGGSPLHF
TRBD1 TRBJ2-1 14 . TRBV5-4 TGTGCCAGCAGTGGACAGGCTTCTAACAATGAGCAGTTCTTC CASSGQASNNEQFF
. TRBJ1-4 14 . TRBV30 TGTGCCTGGAGTCTAAGAGGGTCTAACTCACTCCGAACTTTT CAWSLRGSNSLRTF